This T cell receptor beta chain was sequenced during a study of regulatory T cells in long-lasting Graves disease. Whole-study context: Positive TSH receptor antibodies alongside over 5 years of antithyroid drugs were what marked Graves' disease as persistent.

Arm-PCR of CDR3 regions and iRepertoire HTBI primers were used to build TCR beta libraries. TCRdb fed the multiplex PCR reads into MiXCR, producing one record per CDR3 protein. Among a few hundred thousand distinct CDR3 sequences, around a fifth were seen once, and the ten largest hold 14%. Described time point: persistent/refractory GD, antithyroid drugs over 5 years with positive TRAb. The TCR library was made from RNA extracted from PBMCs. Tubes containing EDTA received nine milliliters of drawn peripheral blood. There are a few counts of this clonotype. The CDR3 consists of 13 residues. Trimming removed 3 bases from V and 8 bases from J, with 16 bases in between. CDR1 and CDR2 from the germline V gene are DFQATT and SNEGSKA (reference sequence).

The genes are TRBV20-1 and TRBJ1-2; D is possibly TRBD1 (6 bases). Source: peripheral blood mononuclear cells (PBMCs), taken when the disease was refractory, from a patient treated with antithyroid drugs. The source is a female donor with Graves disease. CDR3: CSASPPGDMGYTF. For the CDR3, the DNA is TGCAGTGCTAGCCCCCCAGGGGACATGGGCTACACCTTC.